This TCR beta chain was recorded in a study of beta chain features in type 1 diabetes. Study in general: Patients were similar to healthy donors in age and gender (as well as in cell yields).

The isolated RNA, all of it, was reverse transcribed, so expressed TCRB transcripts were what got sequenced. The protocol was immunoSEQ multiplex PCR, while the TCRdb copy is restricted to in-frame clones and leaves out a portion. The table has about 360,000 clones, roughly an eighth seen once. Germline V gene data show CDR1 as SGDLS and CDR2 as YYNGEE. The CDR3 totals 14 residues. The V end was cut by 4 bases, the J end by 5 bases, with 14 bases between. Sorted CD4+ subsets: naive, central memory, regulatory, stem cell-like memory (CD45RO/CCR7/CD25/CD127/CD95/CD27 panel). The sequenced material came from naive CD4+ T cells from blood. This TCR was recovered from a man in his late teens or twenties in good health. The chain combines TRBV9 with TRBJ2-3; D may be TRBD2 (6 bases). CDR3 bases: TGTGCCAGCAGCAGGAAGGCGGAGGGAGATACGCAGTATTTT. This encodes CASSRKAEGDTQYF.